This TCR beta chain was documented in a study of T cells in localized non-small cell lung cancer. Study observations and caveats: Higher T cell density in the blood was associated with longer overall survival, whereas higher adjacent-lung clonality associated with shorter survival. Uninvolved adjacent lung showed the highest T cell clonality, exceeding tumor.

Produced via immunoSEQ multiplex PCR; TCRdb's table is partial and in-frame only. The sample has more than 4,000 clones; 50% to 60% are singletons. This clone was picked up a small number of times. Its antigen is undetermined. This CDR3 contains 13 residues. Trimming cost V 7 bases and J 2 bases, with 12 bases left between them. From germline, CDR1 is MGHDK and CDR2 SYGVNS. The chain uses TRBV25-1 and TRBJ2-7; D call uncertain. Sequencing used lymph node tissue, obtained before any cancer treatment. This clonotype originated in a male donor older than 55 with stage I squamous cell lung carcinoma. CDR3 loop: CASTSIHTYEQYF. The CDR3 region has the DNA TGTGCCAGCACTTCCATACACACCTACGAGCAGTACTTC.